This T cell receptor (beta chain) was observed in a study of T-cell memory formation after mild COVID-19. This clonotype was seen a few times. Its antigen is unidentified. TCRdb used MiXCR to reprocess the 5' RACE reads, holding one entry per CDR3 protein. The sample consists of nearly 350,000 distinct CDR3 sequences, 10% to 15% of them appearing once. Findings and limits, study-wide: While clones contracting from day 15 to 85 were balanced between CD4 and CD8, later expanders leaned CD4+. Pre-infection memory carried some responding clones, suggesting that cross-reactive memory joined.

This CDR3 region has 16 residues. V dropped 3 bases and J dropped 4 bases, with 19 bases sitting between them. Germline-derived CDR1 and CDR2 are SGHVS and FNYEAQ. J is TRBJ2-7 and V is TRBV7-6; D perhaps matches TRBD2 (6 bases). This clonotype was sampled from a man younger than 30 who had mild COVID-19 (a few samples of this study predate the infection). Cell type and time point are not known. The material sequenced was PBMCs or a T cell subset sorted from them (not recorded which). This CDR3 reads CASSLRRATDGYEQYF. The CDR3 coding sequence is TGTGCCAGCAGCTTGAGGAGGGCGACGGACGGGTACGAGCAGTACTTC.